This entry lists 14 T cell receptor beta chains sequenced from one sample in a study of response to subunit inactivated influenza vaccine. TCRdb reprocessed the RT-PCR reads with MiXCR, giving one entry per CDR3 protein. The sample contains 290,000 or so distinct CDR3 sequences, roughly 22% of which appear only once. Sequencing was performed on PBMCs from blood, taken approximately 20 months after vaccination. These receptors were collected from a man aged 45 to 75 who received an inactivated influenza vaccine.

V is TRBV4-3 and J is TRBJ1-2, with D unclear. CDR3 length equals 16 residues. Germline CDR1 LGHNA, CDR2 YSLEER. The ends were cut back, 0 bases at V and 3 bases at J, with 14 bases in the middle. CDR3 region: CASSQDYGFVYYGYTF. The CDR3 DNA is TGCGCCAGCAGCCAAGATTACGGGTTTGTTTACTATGGCTACACCTTC.

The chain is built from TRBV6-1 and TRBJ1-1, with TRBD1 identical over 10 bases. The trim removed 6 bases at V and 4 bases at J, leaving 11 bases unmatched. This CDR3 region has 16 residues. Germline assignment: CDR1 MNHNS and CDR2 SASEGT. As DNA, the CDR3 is TGTGCCAGCAGCCCCCCTCTAGGACAGGGGGGCACTGAAGCTTTCTTT. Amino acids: CASSPPLGQGGTEAFF.

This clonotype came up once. The CDR3 protein is CSANTIAGGKRNEQFF. The CDR3 DNA reads as TGCAGTGCTAACACCATAGCGGGAGGCAAAAGGAATGAGCAGTTCTTC. The chain joins TRBV20-1 to TRBJ2-1; 10 bases fit TRBD2. With V trimmed by 4 bases and J by 7 bases, 13 bases remained unmatched. CDR1 and CDR2 (germline): DFQATT, SNEGSKA (reference sequence). The CDR3 has 16 residues.

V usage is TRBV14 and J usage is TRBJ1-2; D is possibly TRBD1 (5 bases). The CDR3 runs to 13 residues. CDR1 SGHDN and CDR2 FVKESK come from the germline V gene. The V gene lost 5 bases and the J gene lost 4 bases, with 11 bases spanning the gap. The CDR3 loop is CASSIPGTYGYTF. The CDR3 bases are TGTGCCAGCAGCATACCGGGGACCTATGGCTACACCTTC. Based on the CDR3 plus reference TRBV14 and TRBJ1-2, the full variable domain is EAGVTQFPSHSVIEKGQTVTLRCDPISGHDNLYWYRRVMGKEIKFLLHFVKESKQDESGMPNNRFLAERTGGTYSTLKVQPAELEDSGVYFCASSIPGTYGYTFGSGTRLTVV.

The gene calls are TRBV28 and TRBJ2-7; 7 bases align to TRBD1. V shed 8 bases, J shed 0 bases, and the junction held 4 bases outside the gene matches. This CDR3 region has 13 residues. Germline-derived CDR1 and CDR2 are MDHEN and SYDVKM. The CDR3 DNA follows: TGTGCCAGCGCGGACAGGAGCTCCTACGAGCAGTACTTC. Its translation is CASADRSSYEQYF.

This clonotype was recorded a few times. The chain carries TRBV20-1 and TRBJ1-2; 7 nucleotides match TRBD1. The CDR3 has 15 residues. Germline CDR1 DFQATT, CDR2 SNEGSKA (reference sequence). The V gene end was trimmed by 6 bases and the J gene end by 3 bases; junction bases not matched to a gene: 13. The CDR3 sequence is CSATDRINPDYGYTF. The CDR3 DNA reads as TGCAGTGCAACGGACAGGATCAACCCTGACTATGGCTACACCTTC.

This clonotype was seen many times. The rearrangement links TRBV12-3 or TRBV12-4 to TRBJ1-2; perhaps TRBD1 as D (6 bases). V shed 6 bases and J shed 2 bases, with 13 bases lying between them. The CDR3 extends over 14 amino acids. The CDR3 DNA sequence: TGTGCCAGCAGAGCCGACAGGCAAAACTATGGCTACACCTTC. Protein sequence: CASRADRQNYGYTF.

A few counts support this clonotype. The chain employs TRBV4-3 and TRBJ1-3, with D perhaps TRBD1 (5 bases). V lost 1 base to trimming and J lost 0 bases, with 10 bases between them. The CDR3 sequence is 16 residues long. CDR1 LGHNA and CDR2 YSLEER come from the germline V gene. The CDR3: CASSQVQGPSGNTIYF. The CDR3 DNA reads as TGCGCCAGCAGCCAAGTGCAGGGCCCCTCTGGAAACACCATATATTTT.

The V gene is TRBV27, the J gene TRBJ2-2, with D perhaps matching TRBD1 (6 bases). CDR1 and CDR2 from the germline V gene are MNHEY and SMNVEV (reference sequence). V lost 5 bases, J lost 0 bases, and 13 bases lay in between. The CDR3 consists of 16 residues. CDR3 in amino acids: CASSPKGVANTGELFF. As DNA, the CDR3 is TGTGCCAGCAGTCCCAAGGGGGTAGCGAACACCGGGGAGCTGTTTTTT.

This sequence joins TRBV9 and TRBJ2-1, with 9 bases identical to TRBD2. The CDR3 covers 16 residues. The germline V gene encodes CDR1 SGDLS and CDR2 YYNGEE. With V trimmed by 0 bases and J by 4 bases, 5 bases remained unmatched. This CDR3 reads CASSVVVAGGYNEQFF. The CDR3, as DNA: TGTGCCAGCAGCGTAGTGGTGGCGGGAGGGTACAATGAGCAGTTCTTC.

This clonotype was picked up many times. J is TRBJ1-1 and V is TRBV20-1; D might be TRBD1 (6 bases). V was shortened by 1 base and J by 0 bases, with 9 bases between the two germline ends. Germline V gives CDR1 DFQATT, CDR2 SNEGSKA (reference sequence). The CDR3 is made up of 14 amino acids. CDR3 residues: CSARGTDLNTEAFF. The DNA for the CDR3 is TGCAGTGCTAGAGGGACAGACTTGAACACTGAAGCTTTCTTT.

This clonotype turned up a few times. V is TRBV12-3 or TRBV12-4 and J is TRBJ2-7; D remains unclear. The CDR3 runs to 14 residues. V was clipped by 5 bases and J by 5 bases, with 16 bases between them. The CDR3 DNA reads TGTGCCAGCAGTGGGCGTCCGGGTCTTCACGAGCAGTACTTC. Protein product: CASSGRPGLHEQYF.

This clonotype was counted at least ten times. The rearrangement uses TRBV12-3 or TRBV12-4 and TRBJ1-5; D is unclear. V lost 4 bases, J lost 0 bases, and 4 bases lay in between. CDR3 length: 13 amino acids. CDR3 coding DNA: TGTGCCAGCAGTTGGTATAGCAATCAGCCCCAGCATTTT. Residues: CASSWYSNQPQHF.

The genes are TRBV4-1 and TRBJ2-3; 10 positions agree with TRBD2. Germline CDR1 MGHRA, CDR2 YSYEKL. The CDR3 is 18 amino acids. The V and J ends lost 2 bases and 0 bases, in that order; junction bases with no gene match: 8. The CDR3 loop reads CASSQTLAGGSSTDTQYF. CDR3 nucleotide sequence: TGCGCCAGCAGCCAAACTTTAGCGGGGGGCTCTAGCACAGATACGCAGTATTTT.